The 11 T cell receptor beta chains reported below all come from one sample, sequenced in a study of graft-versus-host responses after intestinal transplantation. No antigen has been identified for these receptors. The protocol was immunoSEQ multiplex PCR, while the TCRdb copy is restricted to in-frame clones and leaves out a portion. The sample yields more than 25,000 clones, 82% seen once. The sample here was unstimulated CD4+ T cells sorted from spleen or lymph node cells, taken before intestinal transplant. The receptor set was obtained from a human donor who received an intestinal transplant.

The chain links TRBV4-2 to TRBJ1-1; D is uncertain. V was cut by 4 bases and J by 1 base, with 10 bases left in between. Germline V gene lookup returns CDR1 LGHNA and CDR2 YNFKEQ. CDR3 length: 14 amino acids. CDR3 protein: CASSLSPGNTEAFF. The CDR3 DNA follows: TGTGCCAGCAGCCTCTCACCAGGGAACACTGAAGCTTTCTTT.

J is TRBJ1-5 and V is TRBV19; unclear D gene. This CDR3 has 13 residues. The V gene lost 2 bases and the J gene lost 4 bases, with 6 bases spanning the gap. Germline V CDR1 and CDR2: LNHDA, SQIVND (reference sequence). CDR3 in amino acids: CASSILGNQPQHF. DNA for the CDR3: TGTGCCAGTAGTATACTGGGAAATCAGCCCCAGCATTTT.

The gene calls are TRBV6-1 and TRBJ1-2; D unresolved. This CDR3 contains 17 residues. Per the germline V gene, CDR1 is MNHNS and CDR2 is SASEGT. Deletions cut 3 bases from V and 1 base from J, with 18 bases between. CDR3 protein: CASSDIIGRVGNYGYTF. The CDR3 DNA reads TGTGCCAGCAGTGATATCATTGGGAGGGTTGGTAACTATGGCTACACCTTC.

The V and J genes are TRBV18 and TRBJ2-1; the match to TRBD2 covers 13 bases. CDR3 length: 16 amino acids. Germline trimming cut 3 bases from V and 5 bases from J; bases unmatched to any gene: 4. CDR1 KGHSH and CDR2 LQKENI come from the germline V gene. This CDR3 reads CASSPLGLAGNNEQFF. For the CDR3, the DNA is TGTGCCAGCTCACCCCTGGGACTAGCGGGAAACAATGAGCAGTTCTTC. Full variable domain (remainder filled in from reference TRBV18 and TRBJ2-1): NAGVMQNPRHLVRRRGQEARLRCSPMKGHSHVYWYRQLPEEGLKFMVYLQKENIIDESGMPKERFSAEFPKEGPSILRIQQVVRGDSAAYFCASSPLGLAGNNEQFFGPGTRLTVL.

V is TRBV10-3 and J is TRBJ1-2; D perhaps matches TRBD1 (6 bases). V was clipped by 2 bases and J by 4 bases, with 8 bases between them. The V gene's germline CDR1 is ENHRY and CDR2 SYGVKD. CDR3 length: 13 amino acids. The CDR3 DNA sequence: TGTGCCATCAGTGAGCAGGGGTCCTATGGCTACACCTTC. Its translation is CAISEQGSYGYTF.

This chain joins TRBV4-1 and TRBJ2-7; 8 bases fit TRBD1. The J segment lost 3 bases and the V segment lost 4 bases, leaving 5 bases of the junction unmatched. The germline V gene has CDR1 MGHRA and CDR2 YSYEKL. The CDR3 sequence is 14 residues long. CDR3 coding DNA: TGCGCCAGCAGCCGAGGGACAGGAGACTACGAGCAGTACTTC. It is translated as CASSRGTGDYEQYF.

The CDR3 DNA sequence: TGTGCCAGCAGCCCAGTATGGTCACAGGGTACAGATACGCAGTATTTT. Residues: CASSPVWSQGTDTQYF. This chain uses TRBV11-2 with TRBJ2-3, with D possibly TRBD1 on 6 matching bases. Germline CDR1 and CDR2: SGHAT and FQNNGV. The CDR3 loop spans 16 amino acids. V gave up 5 bases and J gave up 3 bases, with 18 bases separating them.

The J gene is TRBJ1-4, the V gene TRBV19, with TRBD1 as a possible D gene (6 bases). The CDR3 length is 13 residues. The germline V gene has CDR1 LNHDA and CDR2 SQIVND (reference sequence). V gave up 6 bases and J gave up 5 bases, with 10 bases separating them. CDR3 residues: CASRGGGNEKLFF. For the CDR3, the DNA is TGTGCCAGTAGAGGGGGGGGAAATGAAAAACTGTTTTTT.

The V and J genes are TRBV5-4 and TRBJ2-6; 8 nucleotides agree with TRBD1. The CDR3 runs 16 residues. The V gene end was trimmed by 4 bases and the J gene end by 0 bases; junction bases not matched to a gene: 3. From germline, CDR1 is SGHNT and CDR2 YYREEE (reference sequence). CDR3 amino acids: CASSIGQGSGANVLTF. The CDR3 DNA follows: TGTGCCAGCAGCATCGGACAGGGCTCTGGGGCCAACGTCCTGACTTTC. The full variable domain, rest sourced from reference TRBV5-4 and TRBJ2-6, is ETGVTQSPTHLIKTRGQQVTLRCSSQSGHNTVSWYQQALGQGPQFIFQYYREEENGRGNFPPRFSGLQFPNYSSELNVNALELDDSALYLCASSIGQGSGANVLTFGAGSRLTVL.

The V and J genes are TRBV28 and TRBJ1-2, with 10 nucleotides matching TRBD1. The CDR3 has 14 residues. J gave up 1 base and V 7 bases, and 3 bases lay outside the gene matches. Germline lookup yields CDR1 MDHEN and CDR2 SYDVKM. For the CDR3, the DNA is TGTGCCAGCACTGACAGGGGGCGTAACTATGGCTACACCTTC. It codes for CASTDRGRNYGYTF.

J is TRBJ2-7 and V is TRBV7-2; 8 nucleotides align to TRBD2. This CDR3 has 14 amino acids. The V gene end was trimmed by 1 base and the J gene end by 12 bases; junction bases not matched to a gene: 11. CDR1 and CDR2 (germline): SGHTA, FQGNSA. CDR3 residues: CASSLVGGYSGAYF. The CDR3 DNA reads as TGTGCCAGCAGCTTAGTCGGGGGGTATAGCGGGGCGTACTTC.